One sample yielded the 28 T cell receptor beta chains listed below, sequenced in a study of blood T cells in healthy people across ages. PCR was performed a second time for about 7 to 12 cycles using a sample-barcoded 5' primer and a J-beta primer mix. One entry per CDR3 protein results from TCRdb running MiXCR on the 5' RACE reads. The sample includes roughly 830,000 distinct CDR3 sequences, approximately 67% of them seen just once. Sequenced sample: blood. Receptor source: a man under 40 in good health.

This clonotype was counted at least ten times. The chain recombines TRBV6-2 or TRBV6-3 with TRBJ2-1; possible D gene TRBD1, 5 bases. CDR1 MNHEY and CDR2 SVGEGT come from the germline V gene. V was pared by 2 bases and J by 7 bases, with 18 bases between. This CDR3 region has 16 residues. The CDR3: CASSYTYQGIGNEQFF. The CDR3 DNA is TGTGCCAGCAGTTACACGTACCAGGGTATTGGGAATGAGCAGTTCTTC.

In this sample, this clonotype turned up a few times. In nucleotides, the CDR3 is TGTGCCAGCAGTCTGGGACAGGCCTCCGAGCAGTACTTC. It specifies CASSLGQASEQYF. The rearrangement joins TRBV12-3 or TRBV12-4 to TRBJ2-7; 8 bases map to TRBD1. The CDR3 runs 13 residues. V was pared by 5 bases and J by 6 bases, with 6 bases of the junction left unmatched.

This chain links TRBV7-2 with TRBJ2-3, with TRBD2 matching 12 bases. Germline V CDR1 and CDR2: SGHTA, FQGNSA. V was clipped by 1 base and J by 5 bases; unmatched bases: 7. The CDR3 has 17 amino acids. The CDR3 sequence: CASSLELLAGGQDTQYF. Written as DNA, the CDR3 is TGTGCCAGCAGCTTAGAGCTTCTAGCGGGGGGGCAAGATACGCAGTATTTT. The whole variable domain, filled in from reference TRBV7-2 and TRBJ2-3, reads GAGVSQSPSNKVTEKGKDVELRCDPISGHTALYWYRQSLGQGLEFLIYFQGNSAPDKSGLPSDRFSAERTGGSVSTLTIQRTQQEDSAVYLCASSLELLAGGQDTQYFGPGTRLTVL.

The gene calls are TRBV20-1 and TRBJ1-6; D possibly corresponds to TRBD1 (6 bases). V gave up 0 bases and J gave up 13 bases, with 16 bases separating them. The CDR3 extends over 14 amino acids. The germline CDR1 and CDR2 sequences are DFQATT and SNEGSKA (reference sequence). The CDR3 protein is CSARDRQGHRPLHF. The CDR3 DNA follows: TGCAGTGCTAGAGATCGCCAGGGGCATCGGCCCCTCCACTTT.

The rearrangement joins TRBV7-3 to TRBJ1-6; D is uncertain. V lost 2 bases, J lost 7 bases, and 12 bases lay in between. Germline V CDR1 and CDR2: SGHTA, FQGTGA. CDR3 length equals 15 residues. The CDR3 nucleotides read TGTGCCAGCAGCTTAGCCCTTGGGCGGAATTCACCCCTCCACTTT. Translating gives CASSLALGRNSPLHF.

J is TRBJ2-1 and V is TRBV7-2; D possibly corresponds to TRBD2 (6 bases). CDR1 is SGHTA, CDR2 FQGNSA, per germline. Trimming removed 7 bases from V and 5 bases from J, with 24 bases in between. CDR3 length: 17 residues. The CDR3: CASTPNLGAGPNNEQFF. In DNA form, the CDR3 reads TGTGCCAGCACCCCAAACCTAGGGGCGGGGCCTAACAATGAGCAGTTCTTC. The entire variable domain, with the rest obtained from reference TRBV7-2 and TRBJ2-1, is as follows: GAGVSQSPSNKVTEKGKDVELRCDPISGHTALYWYRQSLGQGLEFLIYFQGNSAPDKSGLPSDRFSAERTGGSVSTLTIQRTQQEDSAVYLCASTPNLGAGPNNEQFFGPGTRLTVL.

V is TRBV10-3 and J is TRBJ2-1, with 9 bases aligning to TRBD1. The CDR3 consists of 14 residues. The V and J ends lost 8 bases and 7 bases, in that order; junction bases with no gene match: 9. Germline-derived CDR1 and CDR2 are ENHRY and SYGVKD. As DNA, the CDR3 is TGTGCCATCTCGCCCGGGACAGGGATTAATGAGCAGTTCTTC. It specifies CAISPGTGINEQFF.

The table lists this clonotype with a few counts. The chain carries TRBV11-2 and TRBJ2-3; 7 nucleotides agree with TRBD2. The junction had 0 bases not matched to a gene; V was cut back by 2 bases and J by 1 base. Germline values: CDR1 SGHAT, CDR2 FQNNGV. The CDR3 sequence is 14 residues long. This CDR3 reads CASSLLAGTDTQYF. CDR3 sequence (DNA): TGTGCCAGCAGCTTACTAGCGGGCACAGATACGCAGTATTTT.

This chain connects TRBV6-2 or TRBV6-3 to TRBJ2-1; no definite D call. The J call may be faulty, since TRBJ2-7 better matches the DNA end. Per the germline V gene, CDR1 is MNHEY and CDR2 is SVGEGT. The CDR3 spans 15 residues. CDR3 DNA sequence: TGTGCCAGCATCGCCCGAAGGGCAGCCTACAATGAGCAGTACTTC. Translation: CASIARRAAYNEQYF.

Concerning this clonotype itself: At one boundary the junction diverges from the germline segment, which might be a read error. This chain joins TRBV15 and TRBJ2-3; D call uncertain. The CDR3 is 12 amino acids. The germline gives CDR1 LNHNV, CDR2 YYDKDF (reference sequence). CDR3: CATFKPGDTLYF. CDR3 in DNA: TGTGCCACGTTTAAACCCGGAGATACGCTGTATTTT.

The chain's CDR3 is CASSFSGDSDPDTQYF. In nucleotides, the CDR3 is TGTGCCAGCAGTTTCAGCGGGGACAGCGATCCAGATACGCAGTATTTT. This chain joins TRBV6-6 and TRBJ2-3, with D possibly called TRBD1 or TRBD2 (7 bases each). The CDR3 runs 16 residues. V gave up 4 bases and J gave up 4 bases, with 18 bases separating them. CDR1 is MNHNY and CDR2 is SVGAGI in the germline V gene (reference sequence).

A note on this clonotype: Being one base from a much bigger clone, this may be a read error. The chain is built from TRBV29-1 and TRBJ1-1; D remains unclear. The CDR3 is 12 residues long. Trimming shortened V by 3 bases and J by 4 bases, and 9 bases separated the two germline ends. Germline CDR1 reads SQVTM; CDR2 reads ANQGSEA. In DNA form, the CDR3 reads TGCAGCGTTGACGGGTATTTCACTGAAGCTTTCTTT. Protein product: CSVDGYFTEAFF.

The chain carries TRBV18 and TRBJ2-7, with D perhaps being TRBD1 or TRBD2 (5 bases each). The CDR3 runs 14 residues. The germline V gene encodes CDR1 KGHSH and CDR2 LQKENI. V lost 2 bases and J 2 bases, leaving 10 bases between the germline ends. DNA for the CDR3: TGTGCCAGCTCACCATGGGACGGACCCTACGAGCAGTACTTC. Residues: CASSPWDGPYEQYF.

This chain's CDR3 is CASSPMILAEQDYGYTF. The CDR3 coding sequence is TGCGCCAGCAGCCCCATGATATTGGCAGAACAAGACTATGGCTACACCTTC. This sequence joins TRBV4-3 and TRBJ1-2; unclear D gene. V was cut by 4 bases and J by 3 bases, with 21 bases left in between. CDR1 LGHNA and CDR2 YSLEER come from the germline V gene. The CDR3 sequence is 17 residues long.

The gene calls are TRBV10-3 and TRBJ1-6, with D possibly TRBD1 on 6 matching bases. Germline CDR1 reads ENHRY; CDR2 reads SYGVKD. This CDR3 spans 17 amino acids. Trimming stripped 1 base from V and 0 bases from J, with 10 bases between. The chain's CDR3 is CAISEFTGSSYNSPLHF. The CDR3 DNA sequence: TGTGCCATCAGTGAGTTTACAGGGAGCTCCTATAATTCACCCCTCCACTTT.

V is TRBV5-5 and J is TRBJ2-1; perhaps TRBD2 as D (5 bases). Germline assignment: CDR1 SGHKS and CDR2 YYEKEE (reference sequence). Trimming cost V 3 bases and J 3 bases, with 13 bases left between them. The CDR3 loop spans 15 amino acids. This CDR3 reads CASSSLGGDYNEQFF. The CDR3 nucleotides are TGTGCCAGCAGCTCCCTAGGAGGTGACTACAATGAGCAGTTCTTC.

In its sample, this clonotype was seen once. The genes are TRBV30 and TRBJ1-5; tentatively, D is TRBD1 (6 bases). CDR3 length: 15 residues. Germline CDR1 and CDR2: GTSNPN and SVGIG (reference sequence). V shed 4 bases and J shed 1 base, with 14 bases lying between them. The DNA of the CDR3 is TGTGCCTGGACTAAGGGGGGGGGAAGCAATCAGCCCCAGCATTTT. Translating gives CAWTKGGGSNQPQHF. Supplemented by reference TRBV30 and TRBJ1-5, the full variable domain reads SQTIHQWPATLVQPVGSPLSLECTVEGTSNPNLYWYRQAAGRGLQLLFYSVGIGQISSEVPQNLSASRPQDRQFILSSKKLLLSDSGFYLCAWTKGGGSNQPQHFGDGTRLSIL.

The chain has TRBV12-3 or TRBV12-4 and TRBJ2-5; 11 positions agree with TRBD2. The DNA end is more similar to TRBJ2-7, so the J call may be wrong. This CDR3 has 14 residues. Here the CDR3 reads CASSLTSGEYEQYF. The CDR3 region has the DNA TGTGCCAGCAGCCTGACTAGCGGGGAATACGAGCAGTACTTC.

The rearrangement joins TRBV29-1 to TRBJ2-5; D perhaps matches TRBD1 (6 bases). Between the trimmed V and J ends, which lost 4 bases and 0 bases, there was a span of 15 bases. CDR1 is SQVTM and CDR2 is ANQGSEA in the germline V gene. The CDR3 is made up of 15 amino acids. The CDR3 loop reads CSVAPGVTYQETQYF. The CDR3 DNA sequence: TGCAGCGTTGCCCCAGGGGTTACGTACCAAGAGACCCAGTACTTC.

This rearrangement joins TRBV25-1 to TRBJ1-5; D uncertain. The CDR3 covers 16 residues. The germline gives CDR1 MGHDK, CDR2 SYGVNS. Trimming took off 2 bases at V and 0 bases at J, with 11 bases between the two ends. The DNA of the CDR3 is TGTGCCAGCAGTGAACGCCAGACTTATAGCAATCAGCCCCAGCATTTT. Its translation: CASSERQTYSNQPQHF.

This sequence joins TRBV9 and TRBJ2-3, with D hard to call. The CDR3 extends over 12 amino acids. Deletions cut 4 bases from V and 4 bases from J, with 7 bases between. Germline loops: CDR1 SGDLS, CDR2 YYNGEE. This chain's CDR3 is CASSHAADTQYF. The CDR3, as DNA: TGTGCCAGCAGCCATGCAGCAGATACGCAGTATTTT. Looking up the rest from reference TRBV9 and TRBJ2-3 gives the full variable domain: DSGVTQTPKHLITATGQRVTLRCSPRSGDLSVYWYQQSLDQGLQFLIQYYNGEERAKGNILERFSAQQFPDLHSELNLSSLELGDSALYFCASSHAADTQYFGPGTRLTVL.

This CDR3 is CASSLWGLAGGINEQFF. CDR3 DNA: TGTGCCAGCAGTTTGTGGGGACTAGCGGGGGGGATCAATGAGCAGTTCTTC. The genes are TRBV28 and TRBJ2-1; 16 positions agree with TRBD2. Germline CDR1 is MDHEN and CDR2 is SYDVKM. V lost 3 bases to trimming and J lost 6 bases; unmatched junction nucleotides: 5. The CDR3 has 17 residues.

This clonotype was detected a few times. The genes are TRBV6-5 and TRBJ2-1, with 9 positions matching TRBD1. Germline CDR1 reads MNHEY; CDR2 reads SVGAGI. Trimming removed 2 bases from V and 7 bases from J; junction bases left unmatched: 0. This CDR3 is 13 amino acids long. CDR3: CASSYDRGNEQFF. The CDR3 DNA follows: TGTGCCAGCAGTTACGACAGGGGGAATGAGCAGTTCTTC.

This clonotype occurred a few times. The chain recombines TRBV25-1 with TRBJ1-2, with 11 nucleotides matching TRBD1. The CDR3 covers 15 residues. V trimming: 4 bases; J trimming: 5 bases; junction bases outside the gene matches: 6. The germline CDR1 and CDR2 sequences are MGHDK and SYGVNS. The CDR3, as DNA: TGTGCCAGCAGTGGAGGACAGGGGGCAGGGTATGGCTACACCTTC. This sequence encodes CASSGGQGAGYGYTF.

V is TRBV10-3 and J is TRBJ2-3, with 7 bases aligning to TRBD1. CDR3 length: 14 residues. J lost 2 bases, V lost 4 bases, and 3 bases had no gene match. Germline V lookup: CDR1 ENHRY, CDR2 SYGVKD. Here the CDR3 reads CAISARGPTDTQYF. The CDR3 coding sequence is TGTGCCATCAGTGCGAGGGGGCCCACAGATACGCAGTATTTT.

The gene calls are TRBV28 and TRBJ1-2, with 8 bases fitting TRBD1. The CDR3 has 17 amino acids. V lost 2 bases and J lost 8; bases outside the gene matches: 16. Germline V gene sequence: CDR1 MDHEN, CDR2 SYDVKM. CDR3 DNA: TGTGCCAGCAGTTTACGTATTCTCCCCCAGGGGGCGAAAGGCTACACCTTC. Translation: CASSLRILPQGAKGYTF.

The chain has TRBV20-1 and TRBJ1-2, with D hard to call. V was shortened by 2 bases and J by 2 bases, with 6 bases between the two germline ends. The CDR3 has 12 amino acids. From germline, CDR1 is DFQATT and CDR2 SNEGSKA (reference sequence). CDR3 nucleotides: TGCAGTGCTAGATGGACCAACTATGGCTACACCTTC. It is translated as CSARWTNYGYTF.

The J gene is TRBJ1-5, the V gene TRBV6-6, with TRBD1 matching over 9 bases. The CDR3 is 15 residues long. Per germline, CDR1 MNHNY and CDR2 SVGAGI (reference sequence). The J segment lost 1 base and the V segment lost 10 bases, leaving 8 bases of the junction unmatched. CDR3 bases: TGTGCCACCTGGGACAGGGATTTAAGCAATCAGCCCCAGCATTTT. This translates into CATWDRDLSNQPQHF.